This record concerns one T cell receptor (beta chain) sequence. Clinical histories supplied by participants themselves formed the basis of cohort assignment. Trimming cost V 3 bases and J 11 bases, with 17 bases left between them. The CDR3 totals 14 residues. Germline loops: CDR1 SGDLS, CDR2 YYNGEE. These data come from a study of blood T cell repertoires in COVID-19. About the research overall: Sites across the United States, Italy and Spain contributed samples from acute and convalescent COVID-19. Sources were T cells, B-cell-depleted T cells, or PBMCs; the material itself was cDNA or gDNA.

Assay used: immunoSEQ multiplex PCR; TCRdb lists only in-frame clones, some missing. The sample consists of 180,000 or so clones, about 83% of them appearing once. The receptor was isolated from a woman aged 50 to 65 in a cohort exposed to, infected with or recovered from COVID-19 (not recorded which). The V and J genes are TRBV9 and TRBJ1-4, with a tentative D call TRBD1 (5 bases). Sequenced: PBMCs or T cells enriched from blood (not recorded which). The DNA for the CDR3 is TGTGCCAGCAGCGATAGGAGCAGGGAGGGGAAACTGTTTTTT. Translating gives CASSDRSREGKLFF. Complete variable domain (other parts from reference TRBV9 and TRBJ1-4): DSGVTQTPKHLITATGQRVTLRCSPRSGDLSVYWYQQSLDQGLQFLIQYYNGEERAKGNILERFSAQQFPDLHSELNLSSLELGDSALYFCASSDRSREGKLFFGSGTQLSVL.